The clone carrying this TCR beta chain was seen a single time. Using immunoSEQ multiplex PCR, the repertoire was profiled, and TCRdb retains in-frame clones only, with some absent. The repertoire holds approximately 200,000 clones, with around 87% as singletons. The data were obtained in a study of blood T cell repertoires in COVID-19. V was pared by 9 bases and J by 7 bases, with 21 bases between. This CDR3 is 14 amino acids long. CDR1 and CDR2 (germline): MDHEN, SYDVKM. This sequence was found in a young man in a cohort exposed to, infected with or recovered from COVID-19 (not recorded which). This chain uses TRBV28 with TRBJ1-1, with D possibly matching TRBD1 (6 bases). The material sequenced was PBMCs or T cells enriched from blood (not recorded which). The chain's CDR3 is CASTLGGAYGEAFF. CDR3 DNA: TGTGCCAGTACCCTGGGGGGGGCTTATGGTGAAGCTTTCTTT.